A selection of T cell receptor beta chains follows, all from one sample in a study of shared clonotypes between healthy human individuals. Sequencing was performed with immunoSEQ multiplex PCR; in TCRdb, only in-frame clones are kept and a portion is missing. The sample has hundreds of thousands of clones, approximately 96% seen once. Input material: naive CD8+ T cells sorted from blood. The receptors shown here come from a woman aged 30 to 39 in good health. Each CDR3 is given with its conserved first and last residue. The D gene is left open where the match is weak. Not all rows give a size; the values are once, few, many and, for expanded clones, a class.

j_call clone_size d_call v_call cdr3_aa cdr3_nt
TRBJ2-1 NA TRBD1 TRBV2 CASSGFRGQGVHEQFF TGTGCCAGCAGTGGGTTTAGGGGACAGGGAGTTCATGAGCAGTTCTTC
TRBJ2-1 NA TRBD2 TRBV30 CAWSVNPSGSKLNEQFF TGTGCCTGGAGTGTAAATCCTAGCGGGAGTAAATTAAATGAGCAGTTCTTC
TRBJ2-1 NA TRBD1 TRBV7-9 CASSAGQGYNEQFF TGTGCCAGCAGCGCCGGACAGGGGTACAATGAGCAGTTCTTC
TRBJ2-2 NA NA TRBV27 CASSLASGELFF TGTGCCAGCAGCCTAGCAAGCGGGGAGCTGTTTTTT
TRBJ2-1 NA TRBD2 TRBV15 CATSERTSGIPPYNEQFF TGTGCCACCAGCGAAAGGACTAGCGGGATCCCTCCCTACAATGAGCAGTTCTTC
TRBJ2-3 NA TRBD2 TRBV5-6 CASSLRLAEPLQYF TGTGCCAGCAGCTTGAGACTAGCGGAGCCCTTACAGTATTTT
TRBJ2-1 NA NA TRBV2 CASGMVDNEQFF TGTGCCAGCGGAATGGTGGACAATGAGCAGTTCTTC
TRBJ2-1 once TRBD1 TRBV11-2 CASAIWTGDYNEQFF TGTGCCAGCGCGATCTGGACAGGGGATTACAATGAGCAGTTCTTC
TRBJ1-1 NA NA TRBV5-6 CASIGWEDTEAFF TGTGCCAGCATCGGGTGGGAGGACACTGAAGCTTTCTTT
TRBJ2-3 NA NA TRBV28 CASSFGRNIYTDTQYF TGTGCCAGCAGTTTTGGAAGAAATATATACACAGATACGCAGTATTTT
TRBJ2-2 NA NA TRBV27 CASSLIDTGELFF TGTGCCAGCAGTTTGATCGACACCGGGGAGCTGTTTTTT
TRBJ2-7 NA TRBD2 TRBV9 CASSVEGGSIGEQYF TGTGCCAGCAGCGTAGAAGGCGGGAGCATCGGCGAGCAGTACTTC
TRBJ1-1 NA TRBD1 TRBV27 CASRRLFGTVNTEAFF TGTGCCAGCAGGCGGCTGTTCGGGACAGTGAACACTGAAGCTTTCTTT
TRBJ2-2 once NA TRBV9 CASSSLTTGELFF TGTGCCAGCAGTTCTTTGACCACCGGGGAGCTGTTTTTT
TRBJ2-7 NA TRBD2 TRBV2 CASSDLREGPYEQYF TGTGCCAGCAGTGATCTCCGGGAGGGCCCCTACGAGCAGTACTTC
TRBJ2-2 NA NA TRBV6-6 CASSSLLDTGELFF TGTGCCAGCAGTTCCCTGCTTGATACCGGGGAGCTGTTTTTT
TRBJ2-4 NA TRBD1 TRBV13 CASSRTGTGSYF TGTGCCAGCAGCCGTACCGGGACAGGGTCGTACTTC
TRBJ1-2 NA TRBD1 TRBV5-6 CASSGTAPRNGYTF TGTGCCAGCAGCGGGACAGCCCCTCGGAATGGCTACACCTTC
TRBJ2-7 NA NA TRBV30 CAWSAILYHEQYF TGTGCCTGGAGTGCAATACTTTACCACGAGCAGTACTTC
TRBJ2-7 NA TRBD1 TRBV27 CASRRQGSEQYF TGTGCCAGCAGGCGACAGGGGAGCGAGCAGTACTTC
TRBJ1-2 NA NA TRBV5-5 CASRPPGGYTF TGTGCCAGCAGGCCTCCAGGAGGCTACACCTTC
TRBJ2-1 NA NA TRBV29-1 CSLFVIGYEQFF TGCAGCCTATTCGTTATAGGCTATGAGCAGTTCTTC
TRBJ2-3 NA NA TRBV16 CASSQPQGGLLTDTQYF TGTGCCAGCAGCCAACCCCAGGGGGGACTCCTCACAGATACGCAGTATTTT
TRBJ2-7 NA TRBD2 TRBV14 CASSQAGTSGRIWYEQYF TGTGCCAGCAGCCAAGCCGGGACTAGCGGGAGAATTTGGTACGAGCAGTACTTC
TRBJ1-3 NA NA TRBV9 CASSDSSGNTIYF TGTGCCAGCAGCGACAGCTCTGGAAACACCATATATTTT
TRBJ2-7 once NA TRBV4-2 CASSQSPLGLPYEQYF TGTGCCAGCAGCCAAAGCCCACTCGGACTCCCCTACGAGCAGTACTTC
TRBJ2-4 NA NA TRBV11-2 CASSSPIPAARENIQYF TGTGCCAGCAGCTCGCCCATCCCAGCGGCTCGCGAAAACATTCAGTACTTC
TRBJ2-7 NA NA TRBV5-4 CASSFSGGQLFEQYF TGTGCCAGCAGCTTTTCTGGGGGCCAGTTGTTTGAGCAGTACTTC
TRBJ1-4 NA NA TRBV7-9 CASSFGQSNEKLFF TGTGCCAGCAGCTTCGGGCAGTCCAATGAAAAACTGTTTTTT
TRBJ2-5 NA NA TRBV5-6 CASSFSGGAEETQYF TGTGCCAGCAGCTTTAGCGGAGGGGCGGAGGAGACCCAGTACTTC
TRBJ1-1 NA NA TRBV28 CASSLDRLNTEAFF TGTGCCAGCAGTTTAGACCGACTGAACACTGAAGCTTTCTTT
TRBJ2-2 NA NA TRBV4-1 CASSQLTLAPGELFF TGCGCCAGCAGCCAACTCACCCTAGCGCCCGGGGAGCTGTTTTTT
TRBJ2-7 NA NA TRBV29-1 CSVGPRVPYEQYF TGCAGCGTTGGGCCCAGGGTTCCCTACGAGCAGTACTTC
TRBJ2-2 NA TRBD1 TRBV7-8 CASSLWTGETGELFF TGTGCCAGCAGCCTCTGGACAGGGGAAACCGGGGAGCTGTTTTTT
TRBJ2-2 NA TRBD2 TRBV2 CASSDPLAGGRGNTGELFF TGTGCCAGCAGTGACCCCCTAGCGGGAGGGCGTGGGAACACCGGGGAGCTGTTTTTT
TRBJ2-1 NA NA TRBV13 CASSSEGGQSSYNEQFF TGTGCCAGCAGCTCCGAAGGGGGGCAGAGCTCCTACAATGAGCAGTTCTTC
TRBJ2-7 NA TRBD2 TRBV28 CASSFWGGTYEQYF TGTGCCAGCAGTTTTTGGGGAGGGACCTACGAGCAGTACTTC
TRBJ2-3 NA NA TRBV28 CASSIAGVDTQYF TGTGCCAGCAGTATCGCAGGGGTAGATACGCAGTATTTT
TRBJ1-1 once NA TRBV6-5 CASSWSPNTEAFF TGTGCCAGCAGTTGGTCTCCAAACACTGAAGCTTTCTTT
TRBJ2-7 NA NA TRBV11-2 CASSWFRDYEQYF TGTGCCAGCAGCTGGTTCCGGGACTACGAGCAGTACTTC
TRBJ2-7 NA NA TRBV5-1 CASSLVGSYYEQYF TGCGCCAGCAGCTTGGTAGGCTCATACTACGAGCAGTACTTC
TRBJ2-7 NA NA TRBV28 CASSLIGRRSSYEQYF TGTGCCAGCAGTTTGATCGGACGTCGAAGCTCCTACGAGCAGTACTTC
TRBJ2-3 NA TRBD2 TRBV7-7 CASSLEAGGTQYF TGTGCCAGCAGCTTAGAAGCGGGAGGTACGCAGTATTTT
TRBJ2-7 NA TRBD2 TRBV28 CASSLFSGLYEQYF TGTGCCAGCAGTTTATTTAGCGGGCTCTACGAGCAGTACTTC
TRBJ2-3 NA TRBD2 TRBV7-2 CASSLVGRGPGSTDTQYF TGTGCCAGCAGCTTAGTCGGGAGGGGACCTGGGAGCACAGATACGCAGTATTTT
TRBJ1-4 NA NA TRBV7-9 CASSGGTNEKLFF TGTGCCAGCAGCGGGGGGACTAATGAAAAACTGTTTTTT
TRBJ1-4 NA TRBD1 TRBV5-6 CASSGGTGGYGTNEKLFF TGTGCCAGCAGCGGCGGGACAGGGGGCTATGGCACTAATGAAAAACTGTTTTTT
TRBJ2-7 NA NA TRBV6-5 CASSSQGAGSDEQYF TGTGCCAGCAGTTCACAGGGTGCAGGGTCCGACGAGCAGTACTTC